This T cell receptor beta chain emerged from a study of cytomegalovirus exposure and HLA in healthy donors. Profiling relied on immunoSEQ multiplex PCR, and the TCRdb table lists in-frame clones only, not all of them. The sample contains about 360,000 clones, 86% of which appear only once. Trimming shortened V by 1 base and J by 0 bases, and 13 bases separated the two germline ends. This CDR3 is 16 amino acids long. Per the germline V gene, CDR1 is SGHKS and CDR2 is YYEKEE (reference sequence). General study findings and limits: A list of 150 or so TCR beta chains associated with cytomegalovirus was given. The dataset shows that most TCR sequences were rare, while some public TCRs occurred in many donors.

Donors came from a validation cohort of over a hundred subjects, distinct from the first 666-subject cohort. Notes on this clone: Its antigen is undetermined.

Sequenced sample: PBMCs. This rearrangement joins TRBV5-5 to TRBJ1-2, with no clear D. The source is a woman aged 18-29 years in good health and CMV-seronegative. The CDR3 protein is CASSLSEGVANYGYTF. CDR3 DNA sequence: TGTGCCAGCAGCTTGAGTGAGGGAGTAGCTAACTATGGCTACACCTTC.